The T cell receptor (beta chain) under discussion was sequenced for a study of CD4 T cells in relation to SARS-CoV-2 and coronaviruses. Study-wide context: TCR beta CDR3s were sequenced after approximately nine-day antigen culture of PBMCs.

CDR1 is SEHNR and CDR2 is FQNEAQ in the germline V gene (reference sequence). This CDR3 has 15 amino acids. The V end was cut by 1 base, the J end by 1 base, with 7 bases between. CD4+ T cells from unexposed donors were obtained before the COVID-19 pandemic (2011-2018). Isolation of CD4+ T cells took place after about 9 days in culture. Cultures held under 2.5 million PBMCs per well with roughly 10 IU/ml IL-2. TCRdb's table, derived via immunoSEQ multiplex PCR, lists solely in-frame clones and lacks some. The repertoire holds under 13,000 clones, with around 68% as singletons. In regard to this clone: Its target is unknown.

The specimen was CD4+ T cells from PBMCs, cultured in vitro. V gene TRBV7-9 combines with J gene TRBJ2-2; D is undetermined. The clonotype originates from a human donor in good health. CDR3 nucleotide sequence: TGTGCCAGCAGCTTAGGAACCAAGAACACCGGGGAGCTGTTTTTT. This gives the protein CASSLGTKNTGELFF. The whole variable domain, remainder taken from reference TRBV7-9 and TRBJ2-2, is DTGVSQNPRHKITKRGQNVTFRCDPISEHNRLYWYRQTLGQGPEFLTYFQNEAQLEKSRLLSDRFSAERPKGSFSTLEIQRTEQGDSAMYLCASSLGTKNTGELFFGEGSRLTVL.